This T cell receptor beta chain was found in a study of T cell repertoires in cytomegalovirus infection. CDR1 and CDR2 (germline): SGHTA, FQGNSA. CDR3 length equals 16 residues. Regarding this clonotype: Its antigen is unknown. One end of the junction is discordant with germline, which a read error may explain.

TCRdb processed the reads anew with MiXCR; each CDR3 protein has one entry. Of 900,000 to 950,000 distinct CDR3 sequences detected, approximately 31% appear once; the ten largest clones hold around an eighth. This clonotype was sampled from a human donor in good health (CMV status not recorded). Some clones in this sample may be carry-over from other donors' samples. Sample: cultured CD8+ T cells from PBMCs, taken from culture after CMV antigen stimulation. This chain links TRBV7-2 with TRBJ2-5; tentative D call: TRBD2 (6 bases). CDR3 coding DNA: TGTGTCAGCAGCCCTCGATATAGCGGAATCGAAGAGACCCAGTACTTC. This gives the protein CVSSPRYSGIEETQYF.